This TCR beta chain was captured by sequencing in a study of T cell responses to AZD1222 COVID-19 vaccine (dated by TCRdb to the early 2020s). About the full investigation: Because spike-specific TCR depth and breadth did not differ between the two schedules, AZD1222 recipients who got a second dose at roughly 4 weeks were pooled with those who got a second dose at roughly 12 weeks. A total of over 230 trial participants underwent TCR sequencing, of whom about 210 received two doses of AZD1222 and about 25 received two doses of the MenACWY control vaccine. Trial participants were enrolled by age into 18-55, 56-69 and 70-plus year subgroups, with about 150, 27 and 61 TCR-sequenced participants respectively.

What the work shows at the level of the full study, not this receptor alone: Spike-specific TCR breadth and depth rose significantly after two AZD1222 doses compared with day 0 and with MenACWY recipients. Most participants were white British and females outnumbered males, and the authors suggested that clonal diversity may have been underestimated. In the small 56-69-year group, the increase in depth fell short of significance, most likely because of low power. Reportedly, almost half of the unique spike-specific TCRs recognized epitopes lying outside the regions that are mutated in the B.1.351 and B.1.1.7 variants. Conclusions about previously exposed vaccinees are limited, since just 6 or 7 AZD1222 recipients were seropositive for SARS-CoV-2 at baseline. CD4 TCRs associated with the vaccine covered the entire spike protein, and the dominant responses were in regions 160-218 and 743-854. Because no day 14 peak-response samples were available, repertoires were characterized only after the peak T cell response.

In regard to this clone: This receptor's antigen is unknown. Per-base quality was not reported, and no clone a single base away is much larger than it.

V lost 4 bases and J lost 2 bases, and the count of bases not matched to a germline gene is 5. The germline V gene specifies ENHRY as CDR1 and SYGVKD as CDR2. The cysteine opens and the phenylalanine closes a CDR3 of 15 amino acids. Only CDR3 DNA remains: 45 bases, in frame from the first base. The CDR3 regions of human TCRbeta chains were subjected to immunosequencing. In the authors' own workflow: TCRs in the repertoires were compared against a reference library of SARS-CoV-2-specific TCRs that had been generated with the MIRA antigen-specificity platform. Breadth was defined as the fraction of unique TCRs that were SARS-CoV-2-associated. Depth was defined as the fraction of total T cells that were SARS-CoV-2-associated. Using the MIRA data, each spike-specific TCR was assigned both to the spike region to which the TCR was reactive and to a CD4 or CD8 class. Log10-transformed breadth and depth values were compared by one-way ANOVA with Sidak's multiple comparisons tests. Sourced from immuneACCESS, this table was stored by TCRdb with only in-frame sequences that have V and J called. A share of the clones is absent; for the studies checked, an unresolved V gene accounts for under half, and the remainder has no known explanation. The DNA gave D and trimming, while V, J and clone size come from that table. The sample table holds roughly 110,000 clones, of which about 86% were seen once. About 9.4% of the sample lies in the top ten.

The intended sense of this specimen's time point label: baseline before first vaccination. Vaccinee samples were obtained from the UK trials COV001 and COV002, which included a single-blind randomized controlled phase 2/3 trial of AZD1222 (ChAdOx1 nCoV-19) in healthy adults. Trial participant PBMC samples were collected at day 0 and day 28 after the second dose for TCRbeta chain sequencing. The receptor chain draws on TRBV10-3 and TRBJ1-2; a stretch of 9 junction bases matches TRBD1. This receptor was taken from an adult in good health. Specimen: peripheral blood, collected on day 0 of AZD1222 vaccination. The nucleotide sequence is TGTGCCATCAGTGCCCAGACAGGGGGAAACTATGGCTACACCTTC. Its translation reads: CAISAQTGGNYGYTF.